These 4 T cell receptor beta chains share one sample of origin, sequenced in a study of response to subunit inactivated influenza vaccine. TCRdb re-called the RT-PCR reads with MiXCR, one entry per CDR3 protein. Of under 750,000 distinct CDR3 sequences listed, roughly 12% are singletons. Sequenced here: PBMCs from blood, sampled on the day of vaccination. Source of these receptors: a man aged 45-65 years who received an inactivated influenza vaccine.

The J gene is TRBJ2-5, the V gene TRBV7-2; possible D gene TRBD1, 6 bases. This CDR3 has 14 residues. Germline CDR1 and CDR2: SGHTA and FQGNSA. Deletions cut 1 base from V and 4 bases from J, with 10 bases between. The CDR3 spells CASSLDRVSETQYF. DNA for the CDR3: TGTGCCAGCAGCTTAGACAGGGTATCAGAGACCCAGTACTTC.

Ten or more counts support this clonotype. The CDR3: CAWHQGLGETQYF. CDR3 in DNA: TGTGCCTGGCATCAGGGTCTGGGAGAGACCCAGTACTTC. J is TRBJ2-5 and V is TRBV30; D might be TRBD1 (5 bases). CDR1 is GTSNPN, CDR2 SVGIG, per germline (reference sequence). The CDR3 has 13 residues. V shed 5 bases and J shed 4 bases, with 14 bases lying between them. Based on the CDR3 plus reference TRBV30 and TRBJ2-5, the full variable domain is SQTIHQWPATLVQPVGSPLSLECTVEGTSNPNLYWYRQAAGRGLQLLFYSVGIGQISSEVPQNLSASRPQDRQFILSSKKLLLSDSGFYLCAWHQGLGETQYFGPGTRLLVL.

This clonotype was seen more than once but under ten times. V usage is TRBV28 and J usage is TRBJ2-6, with TRBD1 matching over 9 bases. Germline values: CDR1 MDHEN, CDR2 SYDVKM. The V and J ends lost 4 bases and 2 bases, in that order; junction bases with no gene match: 9. There are 18 residues in the CDR3. The CDR3 bases are TGTGCCAGCAGTTCCCAGGGGGACAGGGTGGCTGGGGCCAACGTCCTGACTTTC. Protein: CASSSQGDRVAGANVLTF.

The chain couples TRBV5-8 to TRBJ1-2; D is perhaps TRBD1 (5 bases). CDR3 length: 14 amino acids. Trimming shortened V by 4 bases and J by 5 bases, and 15 bases separated the two germline ends. CDR1 is SGHTS and CDR2 is YDEGEE in the germline V gene. The CDR3 protein is CASSRQGRVYGYTF. CDR3 DNA: TGTGCCAGCAGCAGGCAGGGACGGGTATATGGCTACACCTTC.